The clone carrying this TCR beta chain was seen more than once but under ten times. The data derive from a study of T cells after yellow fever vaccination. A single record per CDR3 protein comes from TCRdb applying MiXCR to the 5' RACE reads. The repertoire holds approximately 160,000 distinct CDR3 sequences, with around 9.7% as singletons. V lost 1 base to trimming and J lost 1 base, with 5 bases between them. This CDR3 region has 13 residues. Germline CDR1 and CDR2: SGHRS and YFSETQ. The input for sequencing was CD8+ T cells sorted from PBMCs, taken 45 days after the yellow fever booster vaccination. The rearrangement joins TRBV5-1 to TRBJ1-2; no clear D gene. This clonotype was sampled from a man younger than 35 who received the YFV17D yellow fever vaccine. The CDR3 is CASSLTLNYGYTF. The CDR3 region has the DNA TGCGCCAGCAGCTTGACACTTAACTATGGCTACACCTTC.